This T cell receptor beta chain was profiled in a study of CDR3 diversity in severe acne. TCRdb reprocessed the PCR reads with MiXCR, giving one entry per CDR3 protein. The data contain tens of thousands of distinct CDR3 sequences, 45% to 60% of them singletons. This clonotype was seen at least ten times. This CDR3 is 14 amino acids long. V was pared by 4 bases and J by 4 bases, with 14 bases between. CDR1 and CDR2 from the germline V gene are MNHNS and SASEGT. This TCR derives from a male donor in good health, without acne. Sequencing was done on a sample of blood. The V and J genes are TRBV6-1 and TRBJ2-7; D possibly corresponds to TRBD2 (6 bases). The CDR3 sequence is CASSGTRGEYEQYF. For the CDR3, the DNA is TGTGCCAGCAGTGGGACTCGCGGGGAGTACGAGCAGTACTTC.